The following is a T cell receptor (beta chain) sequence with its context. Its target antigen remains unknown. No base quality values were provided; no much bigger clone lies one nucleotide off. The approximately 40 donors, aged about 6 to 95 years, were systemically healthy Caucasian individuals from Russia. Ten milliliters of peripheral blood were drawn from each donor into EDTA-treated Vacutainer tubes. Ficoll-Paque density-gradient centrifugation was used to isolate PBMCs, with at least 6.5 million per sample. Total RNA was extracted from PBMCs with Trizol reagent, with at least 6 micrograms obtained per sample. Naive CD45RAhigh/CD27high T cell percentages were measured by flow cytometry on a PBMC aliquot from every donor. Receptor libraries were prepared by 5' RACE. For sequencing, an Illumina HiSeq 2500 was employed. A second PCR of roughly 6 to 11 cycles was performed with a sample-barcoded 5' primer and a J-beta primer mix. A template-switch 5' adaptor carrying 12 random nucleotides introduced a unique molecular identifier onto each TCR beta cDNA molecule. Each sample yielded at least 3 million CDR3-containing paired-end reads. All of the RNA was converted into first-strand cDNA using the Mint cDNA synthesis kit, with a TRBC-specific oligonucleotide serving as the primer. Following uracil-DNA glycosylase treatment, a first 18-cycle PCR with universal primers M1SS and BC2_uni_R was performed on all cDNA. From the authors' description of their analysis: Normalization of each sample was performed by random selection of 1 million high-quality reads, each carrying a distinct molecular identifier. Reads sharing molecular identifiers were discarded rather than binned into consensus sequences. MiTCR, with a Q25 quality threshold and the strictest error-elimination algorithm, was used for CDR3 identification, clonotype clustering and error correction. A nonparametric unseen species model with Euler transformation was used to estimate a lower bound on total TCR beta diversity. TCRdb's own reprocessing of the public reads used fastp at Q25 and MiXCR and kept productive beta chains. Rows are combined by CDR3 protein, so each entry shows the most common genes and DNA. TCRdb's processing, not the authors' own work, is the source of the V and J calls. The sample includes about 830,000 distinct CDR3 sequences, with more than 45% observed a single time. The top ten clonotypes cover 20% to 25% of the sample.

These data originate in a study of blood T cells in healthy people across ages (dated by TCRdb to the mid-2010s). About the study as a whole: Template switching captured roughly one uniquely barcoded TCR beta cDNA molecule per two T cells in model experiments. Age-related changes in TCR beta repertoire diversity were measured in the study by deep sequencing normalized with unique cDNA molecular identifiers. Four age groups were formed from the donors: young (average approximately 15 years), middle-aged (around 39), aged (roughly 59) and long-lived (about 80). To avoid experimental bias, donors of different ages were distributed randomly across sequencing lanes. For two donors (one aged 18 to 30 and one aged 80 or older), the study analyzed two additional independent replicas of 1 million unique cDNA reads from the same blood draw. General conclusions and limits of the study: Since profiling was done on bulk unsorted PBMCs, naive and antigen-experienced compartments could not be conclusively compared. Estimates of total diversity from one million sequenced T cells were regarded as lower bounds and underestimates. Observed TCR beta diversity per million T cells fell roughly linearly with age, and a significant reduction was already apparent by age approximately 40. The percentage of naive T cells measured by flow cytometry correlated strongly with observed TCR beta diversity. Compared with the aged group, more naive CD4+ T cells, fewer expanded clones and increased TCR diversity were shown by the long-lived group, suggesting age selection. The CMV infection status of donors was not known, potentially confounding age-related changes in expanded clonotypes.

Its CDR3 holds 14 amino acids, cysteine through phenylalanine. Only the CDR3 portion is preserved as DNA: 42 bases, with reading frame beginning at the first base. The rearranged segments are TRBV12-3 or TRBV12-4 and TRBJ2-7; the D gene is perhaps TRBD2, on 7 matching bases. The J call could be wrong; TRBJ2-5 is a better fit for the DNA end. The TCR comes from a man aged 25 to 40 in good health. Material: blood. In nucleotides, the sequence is TGTGCCAGCAGTCCTAATGGGGGGGCAGAGACCCAGTACTTC. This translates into CASSPNGGAETQYF.